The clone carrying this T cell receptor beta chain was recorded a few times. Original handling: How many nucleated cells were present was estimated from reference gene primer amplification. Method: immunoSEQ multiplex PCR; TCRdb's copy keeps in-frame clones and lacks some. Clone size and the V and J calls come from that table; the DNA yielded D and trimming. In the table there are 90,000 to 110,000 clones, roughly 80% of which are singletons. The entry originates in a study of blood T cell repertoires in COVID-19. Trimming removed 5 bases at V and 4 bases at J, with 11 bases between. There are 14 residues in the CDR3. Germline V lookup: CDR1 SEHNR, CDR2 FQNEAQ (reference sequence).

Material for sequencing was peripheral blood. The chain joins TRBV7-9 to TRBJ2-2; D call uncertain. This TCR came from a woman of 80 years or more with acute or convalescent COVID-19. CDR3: CASSRQGGTGELFF. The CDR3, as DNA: TGTGCCAGCAGCCGACAAGGTGGCACCGGGGAGCTGTTTTTT.